These 2 T cell receptor beta chains came from one sample sequenced in a study of persistence of HIV-infected CD4 T cells. Their target antigens are unknown. Cells were stimulated with overlapping HIV-1 Gag 15-mer peptides. Memory cells lacking CD40L and CD69 with high CD45RO were sorted. Sequencing used immunoSEQ version 4 in survey mode. Some clones are missing from TCRdb's copy, which holds only in-frame ones; the method was immunoSEQ multiplex PCR. Among about 40,000 clones, around three quarters were seen once, and the ten largest hold 13% to 15%. The sequences come from CD4+ T cells sorted from PBMCs after roughly 18-hour stimulation, collected from a patient who received antiretroviral therapy. These receptors were taken from an adult man with HIV who was CMV-seropositive.

This rearrangement joins TRBV19 to TRBJ1-5; unclear D gene. Trimming cost V 0 bases and J 4 bases, with 10 bases left between them. Looked up from germline, CDR1 is LNHDA and CDR2 is SQIVND (reference sequence). This CDR3 comprises 15 residues. The chain's CDR3 is CASSIERNENQPQHF. The CDR3 DNA sequence: TGTGCCAGTAGTATAGAGAGAAATGAAAATCAGCCCCAGCATTTT.

The J gene is TRBJ1-2, the V gene TRBV29-1, with unresolved D. Trimming shortened V by 4 bases and J by 0 bases, and 9 bases separated the two germline ends. The CDR3 length is 13 residues. Looked up from germline, CDR1 is SQVTM and CDR2 is ANQGSEA. In nucleotides, the CDR3 is TGCAGCGTTGGAGTAACAGCTAACTATGGCTACACCTTC. Translation gives CSVGVTANYGYTF. Full variable domain (rest looked up from reference TRBV29-1 and TRBJ1-2): SAVISQKPSRDICQRGTSLTIQCQVDSQVTMMFWYRQQPGQSLTLIATANQGSEATYESGFVIDKFPISRPNLTFSTLTVSNMSPEDSSIYLCSVGVTANYGYTFGSGTRLTVV.